The 10 T cell receptor beta chains below all came from one sample that was sequenced in a study of blood T cells in healthy people across ages. Primers used in a second PCR of about 6 to 11 cycles were a sample-barcoded 5' primer and a J-beta primer mix. TCRdb called the 5' RACE reads again in MiXCR, with one record for every CDR3 protein. Of 1.4 million or so distinct CDR3 sequences in the sample, roughly 43% were seen once. What was sequenced was blood. These TCRs come from a woman younger than 30 in good health.

J is TRBJ2-5 and V is TRBV20-1, with D maybe TRBD2 (5 bases). CDR1 and CDR2 (germline): DFQATT, SNEGSKA (reference sequence). The V end lost 1 base, the J end lost 5 bases, and 11 bases lay between the germline ends. This CDR3 region has 13 residues. The DNA of the CDR3 is TGCAGTGCTAGAGCCTACAGAGGGGAGACCCAGTACTTC. Its protein is CSARAYRGETQYF.

The V call is TRBV2, the J call TRBJ2-6; the D gene is possibly TRBD1 (7 bases). This CDR3 contains 18 residues. V lost 1 base and J lost 0, with 13 bases in between. In germline, CDR1 is SNHLY, CDR2 FYNNEI. The CDR3 DNA follows: TGTGCCAGCAGTGAAGGTTACAGGGGAGGCTCTGGGGCCAACGTCCTGACTTTC. Its protein is CASSEGYRGGSGANVLTF. Based on the CDR3 plus reference TRBV2 and TRBJ2-6, the full variable domain is EPEVTQTPSHQVTQMGQEVILRCVPISNHLYFYWYRQILGQKVEFLVSFYNNEISEKSEIFDDQFSVERPDGSNFTLKIRSTKLEDSAMYFCASSEGYRGGSGANVLTFGAGSRLTVL.

The chain has TRBV12-5 and TRBJ1-2; D not certain. The CDR3 contains 14 residues. Per the germline V gene, CDR1 is LGHNT and CDR2 is FRNRAP. The germline V and J ends were trimmed by 1 base and 4 bases, with 10 bases remaining between them. The DNA of the CDR3 is TGTGCTAGTGGTTTGGGACTGCTAGTCTATGGCTACACCTTC. This translates into CASGLGLLVYGYTF. The variable domain in full, completed from reference TRBV12-5 and TRBJ1-2, reads DARVTQTPRHKVTEMGQEVTMRCQPILGHNTVFWYRQTMMQGLELLAYFRNRAPLDDSGMPKDRFSAEMPDATLATLKIQPSEPRDSAVYFCASGLGLLVYGYTFGSGTRLTVV.

The V gene is TRBV5-1, the J gene TRBJ2-5; no clear D gene. The CDR3 has 15 residues. Between the trimmed V and J ends, which lost 1 base and 0 bases, there was a span of 10 bases. CDR1 and CDR2 (germline): SGHRS, YFSETQ. This CDR3 is CASSLSVPDQETQYF. The CDR3 DNA follows: TGCGCCAGCAGCTTGTCGGTACCGGACCAAGAGACCCAGTACTTC.

This clonotype was seen a few times. The chain uses TRBV7-8 and TRBJ1-1; D remains ambiguous. This CDR3 is built from 16 residues. Germline values: CDR1 SGHVS, CDR2 FQNEAQ. Trimming shortened V by 4 bases and J by 1 base, and 16 bases separated the two germline ends. The CDR3, as DNA: TGTGCCAGCAGCTCCGATCCCAGGACGGCGAACACTGAAGCTTTCTTT. It translates to CASSSDPRTANTEAFF.

This chain uses TRBV12-3 or TRBV12-4 with TRBJ2-3, with 12 bases identical to TRBD2. The J segment lost 2 bases and the V segment lost 6 bases, leaving 15 bases of the junction unmatched. The CDR3 is 19 residues long. The chain's CDR3 is CASSHNPLLAGGTTDTQYF. For the CDR3, the DNA is TGTGCCAGCAGCCACAACCCCTTACTAGCGGGGGGAACCACAGATACGCAGTATTTT.

This clonotype has only a few counts. The gene calls are TRBV12-3 or TRBV12-4 and TRBJ2-5; a possible D gene is TRBD2 (5 bases). The closer fit of TRBJ2-7 to the DNA end suggests the J call may be wrong. CDR3 length: 12 residues. The CDR3 DNA sequence: TGTGCCAGCAGTTCGAGGGCAGACGAGCAGTACTTC. It codes for CASSSRADEQYF.

This sequence joins TRBV20-1 and TRBJ1-4, with 7 bases fitting TRBD1. V dropped 3 bases and J dropped 8; count of bases not matched to a gene: 6. The germline V gene encodes CDR1 DFQATT and CDR2 SNEGSKA (reference sequence). There are 13 residues in the CDR3. The CDR3 nucleotides are TGCAGTGCTAGGAAGGGGGCATGGGAAAAACTGTTTTTT. Translating it yields CSARKGAWEKLFF.

In this sample, this clonotype turned up many times. The chain has TRBV2 and TRBJ2-3; no clear D gene. From germline, CDR1 is SNHLY and CDR2 FYNNEI. The CDR3 runs to 14 residues. V was pared by 4 bases and J by 3 bases, with 11 bases between. CDR3 nucleotides: TGTGCCAGCAGTGTTCAGGTGGGAACAGATACGCAGTATTTT. As protein: CASSVQVGTDTQYF.

V and J are TRBV6-2 or TRBV6-3 and TRBJ1-5, with D unclear. V gave up 4 bases and J gave up 7 bases, with 17 bases separating them. This CDR3 is built from 15 residues. Germline CDR1 MNHEY, CDR2 SVGEGT. The CDR3 sequence: CASSLLPGMGQPQHF. The CDR3 DNA reads as TGTGCCAGCAGTTTACTCCCGGGGATGGGCCAGCCCCAGCATTTT.